The 26 T cell receptor beta chains below were found in one sample sequenced in a study of molecular identifiers for immune sequencing clone quantification. One entry per CDR3 protein results from TCRdb running MiXCR on the PCR reads. Of 7,500 to 10,000 distinct CDR3 sequences listed, just under 20% are singletons. The sequenced sample was naive CD8+ T cells from blood, with Jurkat cell RNA spiked in. The subset: FACS-sorted CD8+CD4-CCR7+CD45RA+ naive T cells. These receptors were obtained from a human donor in good health. Some libraries in this study had Jurkat cell RNA spiked in.

This chain joins TRBV28 and TRBJ2-7; 7 bases fit TRBD2. The J segment lost 3 bases and the V segment lost 6 bases, leaving 8 bases of the junction unmatched. Germline CDR1 is MDHEN and CDR2 is SYDVKM. The CDR3 covers 14 residues. This CDR3 reads CASRVLGTNYEQYF. CDR3 DNA sequence: TGTGCCAGCAGGGTACTAGGGACTAACTACGAGCAGTACTTC.

This clonotype was recorded at least ten times. In nucleotides, the CDR3 is TGTGCCAGCAGCTTAACATTGACCGGCTGGGGTGAAGCTTTCTTT. It encodes CASSLTLTGWGEAFF. This chain uses TRBV7-8 with TRBJ1-1; the D is unclear. The CDR3 has 15 amino acids. Germline assignment: CDR1 SGHVS and CDR2 FQNEAQ. V was shortened by 2 bases and J by 7 bases, with 17 bases between the two germline ends.

To note about this clonotype: It may be a read error: a sequence one base away is much more abundant. The V and J genes are TRBV7-9 and TRBJ2-3, with 10 bases matching TRBD1. The ends lost 9 bases at V and 6 bases at J; junction bases unmatched: 9. This CDR3 spans 14 amino acids. CDR1 is SEHNR, CDR2 FQNEAQ, per germline (reference sequence). The CDR3 region is CASRTGTGADTQYF. The CDR3 DNA sequence: TGTGCCAGTCGAACCGGGACAGGGGCGGATACGCAGTATTTT.

This clonotype is judged medium-sized. This chain uses TRBV20-1 with TRBJ2-7, with 10 positions matching TRBD2. V was clipped by 2 bases and J by 2 bases; unmatched bases: 9. Looked up from germline, CDR1 is DFQATT and CDR2 is SNEGSKA (reference sequence). This CDR3 is built from 16 residues. As DNA, the CDR3 is TGCAGTGCTAGACCCCTGGCGGGGACTAGCGCCTACGAGCAGTACTTC. This codes for CSARPLAGTSAYEQYF.

This clonotype was seen ten or more times. This chain links TRBV12-3 or TRBV12-4 with TRBJ1-1; 8 bases match TRBD1. CDR3 length: 12 residues. V dropped 6 bases and J dropped 11; count of bases not matched to a gene: 8. The DNA of the CDR3 is TGTGCCAGCAGCCAAGGACAGGGCTGGGCTTTCTTT. This encodes CASSQGQGWAFF.

This clonotype was counted at least ten times. The V and J genes are TRBV12-3 or TRBV12-4 and TRBJ2-1, with D perhaps matching TRBD1 (5 bases). CDR3 length: 17 amino acids. With 5 bases removed from V and 3 bases from J, the gap between germline ends came to 20 bases. The CDR3 DNA reads as TGTGCCAGCAGTCTTCATAGTAGGACAAGTGGCTACAATGAGCAGTTCTTC. Protein: CASSLHSRTSGYNEQFF.

This clonotype was found many times. The rearrangement links TRBV6-2 or TRBV6-3 to TRBJ2-5; TRBD2 aligns across 10 bases. After removal of 2 bases from V and 4 bases from J, the junction contained 22 bases not matched to a gene. Germline CDR1 and CDR2: MNHEY and SVGEGT. The CDR3 loop spans 21 amino acids. The CDR3 coding sequence is TGTGCCAGCAGTTACGTGGAATTTGACGTGCCTAGCGGGAGTGAACGAGAGACCCAGTACTTC. Amino acid sequence: CASSYVEFDVPSGSERETQYF.

A note on this clonotype: A much larger clone differs from this one at a single base, so this may be a read error. This chain uses TRBV10-3 with TRBJ2-7; 9 bases map to TRBD1. Germline V gene lookup returns CDR1 ENHRY and CDR2 SYGVKD. The CDR3 consists of 15 residues. The CDR3 loop reads CTKQPNGTGNYEQYF. The CDR3, as DNA: TGTACCAAGCAACCTAACGGGACAGGGAACTACGAGCAGTACTTC.

By sample share, this clonotype is medium-sized. The chain combines TRBV4-1 with TRBJ1-2, with 11 positions matching TRBD1. Trimming at V came to 8 bases and at J to 8 bases, leaving 7 bases not matched to a gene. Germline loops: CDR1 MGHRA, CDR2 YSYEKL. The CDR3 is 13 amino acids. As DNA, the CDR3 is TGCGCCAGCTCGGGACAGGGGGTTGACGGCTACACCTTC. This translates into CASSGQGVDGYTF.

This clonotype has a count of ten or more. The rearrangement links TRBV5-4 to TRBJ2-7, with D perhaps matching TRBD1 (6 bases). CDR1 and CDR2 (germline): SGHNT, YYREEE (reference sequence). This CDR3 contains 15 residues. V lost 2 bases and J lost 3, with 15 bases in between. The CDR3 DNA reads TGTGCCAGCAGCTTTAACCAGGGGATCCTCTACGAGCAGTACTTC. The encoded protein is CASSFNQGILYEQYF.

V usage is TRBV27 and J usage is TRBJ1-6; D call uncertain. V lost 2 bases and J 7 bases, leaving 18 bases between the germline ends. The germline gives CDR1 MNHEY, CDR2 SMNVEV (reference sequence). The CDR3 is made up of 17 amino acids. The CDR3 DNA follows: TGTGCCAGCAGTTTAGGGATTGTGATGGGTTTCAATTCACCCCTCCACTTT. Translating gives CASSLGIVMGFNSPLHF.

This clonotype appeared many times. V and J are TRBV12-3 or TRBV12-4 and TRBJ2-1; TRBD1 is a possible D gene (6 bases). This CDR3 region has 14 residues. The V gene lost 5 bases and the J gene lost 2 bases, with 10 bases spanning the gap. CDR3 DNA: TGTGCCAGCAGTCGGGACACCCCCTACAATGAGCAGTTCTTC. Amino acid sequence: CASSRDTPYNEQFF.

To note about this clonotype: The conserved final phenylalanine or tryptophan is absent from the CDR3, which likely points to a read error. The V call is TRBV7-2, the J call TRBJ2-3; no clear D gene. The CDR3 is 17 residues long. The V gene's germline CDR1 is SGHTA and CDR2 FQGNSA. The CDR3: CASGLFPPDPSTDTQYL. The CDR3 DNA sequence: TGTGCCAGCGGCTTATTCCCTCCGGACCCCAGCACAGATACGCAGTATCTT.

This clonotype was counted a single time. One junction end disagrees with the germline gene, perhaps due to a read error. This chain joins TRBV6-5 and TRBJ2-7, with a tentative D call TRBD1 (6 bases). The CDR3 is made up of 14 amino acids. CDR1 MNHEY and CDR2 SVGAGI come from the germline V gene. The CDR3 bases are TGTGCCAGTAGTCAACTACAGGGTTCCTCCGAGCAGTACTTC. Translation: CASSQLQGSSEQYF.

V usage is TRBV28 and J usage is TRBJ1-1; 7 bases fit TRBD1. The CDR3 totals 13 residues. The V gene end was trimmed by 8 bases and the J gene end by 0 bases; junction bases not matched to a gene: 3. In germline, CDR1 is MDHEN, CDR2 SYDVKM. The CDR3 nucleotides read TGTGCCAGCCGGGACAGCATGAACACTGAAGCTTTCTTT. It translates to CASRDSMNTEAFF. Combining the CDR3 with reference TRBV28 and TRBJ1-1 gives the whole variable domain DVKVTQSSRYLVKRTGEKVFLECVQDMDHENMFWYRQDPGLGLRLIYFSYDVKMKEKGDIPEGYSVSREKKERFSLILESASTNQTSMYLCASRDSMNTEAFFGQGTRLTVV.

In this sample, this clonotype turned up many times. The gene calls are TRBV6-6 and TRBJ2-1, with D possibly TRBD1 on 5 matching bases. The CDR3 contains 11 residues. Germline loops: CDR1 MNHNY, CDR2 SVGAGI (reference sequence). V was shortened by 0 bases and J by 16 bases, with 10 bases between the two germline ends. The CDR3 loop is CASSYSTDIFF. The DNA for the CDR3 is TGTGCCAGCAGTTACTCAACGGACATCTTCTTC.

In this sample, this clonotype turned up a few times. Just one base apart from a much larger clone, this may be a read error. The conserved phenylalanine or tryptophan normally closing the CDR3 is absent here, so this likely arose from a read error. V gene TRBV11-2 combines with J gene TRBJ1-1; D remains ambiguous. V dropped 2 bases and J dropped 0 bases, with 10 bases sitting between them. The CDR3 consists of 15 residues. CDR1 is SGHAT, CDR2 FQNNGV, per germline. CDR3: CASSLSWVMNTEAFS. CDR3 bases: TGTGCCAGCAGCTTAAGTTGGGTCATGAACACTGAAGCTTTCTCT.

V and J are TRBV4-3 and TRBJ2-7, with 9 bases fitting TRBD1. This CDR3 contains 14 residues. Germline CDR1 is LGHNA and CDR2 is YSLEER. V lost 4 bases, J lost 0 bases, and 1 base stayed unmatched. As DNA, the CDR3 is TGCGCCAGCAGCCCGGGACAGGGCTCCTACGAGCAGTACTTC. Amino acids: CASSPGQGSYEQYF.

A note on this clonotype: A much larger clonotype is one base distant, so this may be a read error. The chain uses TRBV10-3 and TRBJ2-5, with D perhaps assigned TRBD1 or TRBD2 (5 bases each). Per germline, CDR1 ENHRY and CDR2 SYGVKD. The V end was cut by 2 bases, the J end by 1 base, with 8 bases between. The CDR3 totals 14 residues. In DNA, the CDR3 is TGTGCCATCAGTGAGATTGGGACCCAAGAGACCCAGTACTTC. It specifies CAISEIGTQETQYF.

This clonotype was counted a single time. The junction departs from the called germline gene at one end, perhaps through a read error. CDR3 DNA: TGTGCCAGCGCCGCGTCAGCTACTGACAGGGATGGGGGTAACACAGATGCGCAGTATTTT. It codes for CASAASATDRDGGNTDAQYF. The genes are TRBV7-8 and TRBJ2-3; 7 nucleotides line up with TRBD1. This CDR3 is 20 amino acids long. Germline-derived CDR1 and CDR2 are SGHVS and FQNEAQ.

In its sample, this clonotype ranks as medium-sized. The chain couples TRBV7-9 to TRBJ2-3, with D hard to call. The CDR3 contains 12 residues. With 5 bases removed from V and 8 bases from J, the gap between germline ends came to 11 bases. The germline CDR1 and CDR2 sequences are SEHNR and FQNEAQ (reference sequence). CDR3 DNA sequence: TGTGCCAGCAGCCCACAGCCAGGTACGCAGTATTTT. Its translation: CASSPQPGTQYF.

This clonotype showed up many times. The V gene is TRBV5-8, the J gene TRBJ2-3; D may match TRBD1 or TRBD2 (5 bases each). In germline, CDR1 is SGHTS, CDR2 YDEGEE. CDR3 length: 15 amino acids. Between the trimmed V and J ends, which lost 1 base and 4 bases, there was a span of 13 bases. CDR3 in amino acids: CASSLYSGHPDTQYF. The CDR3 bases are TGTGCCAGCAGCTTGTATTCGGGGCATCCAGATACGCAGTATTTT.

This clonotype was observed at least ten times. The chain has TRBV12-3 or TRBV12-4 and TRBJ2-7; D is unresolved. The ends were cut back, 3 bases at V and 2 bases at J, with 14 bases in the middle. CDR3 length: 15 residues. The CDR3 coding sequence is TGTGCCAGCAGTTTGACGGCTAACAATCCCTACGAGCAGTACTTC. Its protein is CASSLTANNPYEQYF.

This clonotype is deemed medium-sized. The chain combines TRBV29-1 with TRBJ1-1; 8 positions agree with TRBD1. V was clipped by 4 bases and J by 0 bases; unmatched bases: 1. Germline lookup yields CDR1 SQVTM and CDR2 ANQGSEA. The CDR3 runs 13 residues. CDR3 sequence (DNA): TGCAGCGTTGCAGGGGGCCTGAACACTGAAGCTTTCTTT. It encodes CSVAGGLNTEAFF.

This clonotype has ten or more counts. The chain couples TRBV19 to TRBJ1-5; TRBD1 agrees at 9 bases. From germline, CDR1 is LNHDA and CDR2 SQIVND (reference sequence). The CDR3 contains 16 residues. After removal of 1 base from V and 2 bases from J, the junction contained 3 bases not matched to a gene. This CDR3 reads CASSIGTGEGNQPQHF. CDR3 coding DNA: TGTGCCAGTAGTATAGGGACAGGGGAAGGCAATCAGCCCCAGCATTTT.

By proportion, this clonotype is medium-sized (0.01 to 0.1%). The chain uses TRBV30 and TRBJ2-7; 9 nucleotides match TRBD1. V lost 4 bases, J lost 7 bases, and 8 bases stayed unmatched. The CDR3 has 13 residues. Germline assignment: CDR1 GTSNPN and CDR2 SVGIG (reference sequence). The CDR3: CAWNHGTGQEQYF. The CDR3 region has the DNA TGTGCCTGGAATCACGGGACAGGGCAAGAGCAGTACTTC.